The 10 T cell receptor beta chains listed next were all sequenced from one sample in a study of blood T cell repertoires in COVID-19 (dated by TCRdb to about 2020). The library was produced with the immunoSEQ multiplex PCR assay. TCRdb retrieved this table from immuneACCESS and kept in-frame rearrangements only. Not all clones are present; in checked studies, unresolved V genes account for under half, and no reason is known for the remainder. This sample gives 270,000 or so clones in total; around 86% of them show up just once. The top ten clonotypes cover 2.5% to 3% of the sample. Material: peripheral blood. The source of these receptors is a woman in her twenties or thirties with active or convalescent COVID-19.

The V and J genes are TRBV7-6 and TRBJ2-2, with D perhaps matching TRBD1 (5 bases). V was shortened by 5 bases and J by 1 base, with 5 bases between the two germline ends. This CDR3 spans 13 amino acids. Germline CDR1 reads SGHVS; CDR2 reads FNYEAQ. The CDR3 spells CASSRGNTGELFF. The CDR3 nucleotides read TGTGCCAGCAGCAGGGGGAACACCGGGGAGCTGTTTTTT.

The rearrangement uses TRBV10-1 and TRBJ1-3; TRBD1 aligns across 12 bases. V shed 0 bases, J shed 8 bases, and the junction held 5 bases outside the gene matches. Per germline, CDR1 WNHNN and CDR2 SYGVQD (reference sequence). The CDR3 is made up of 16 amino acids. The CDR3 nucleotides are TGCGCCAGCAGTGAGTCAGGGACAGGGGGCGGTCACACCATATATTTT. Protein product: CASSESGTGGGHTIYF.

The V call is TRBV16, the J call TRBJ1-2; TRBD1 matches at 12 bases. The germline V gene encodes CDR1 KGHSY and CDR2 FQNENV. The CDR3 sequence is 18 residues long. Germline trimming cut 2 bases from V and 4 bases from J; bases unmatched to any gene: 11. In nucleotides, the CDR3 is TGTGCCAGCAGCCAAATCACCGGGACAGGGGGCGCCCCCTATGGCTACACCTTC. It translates to CASSQITGTGGAPYGYTF. The variable domain in full, with the rest retrieved from reference TRBV16 and TRBJ1-2, is GEEVAQTPKHLVRGEGQKAKLYCAPIKGHSYVFWYQQVLKNEFKFLISFQNENVFDETGMPKERFSAKCLPNSPCSLEIQATKLEDSAVYFCASSQITGTGGAPYGYTFGSGTRLTVV.

The V and J genes are TRBV9 and TRBJ2-3; TRBD2 might be the D (7 bases). The germline V gene encodes CDR1 SGDLS and CDR2 YYNGEE. V was shortened by 3 bases and J by 1 base, with 15 bases between the two germline ends. The CDR3 runs to 16 residues. DNA for the CDR3: TGTGCCAGCAGCGCCCTGGGGGGGGCCCGCACAGATACGCAGTATTTT. Amino acids: CASSALGGARTDTQYF. The full variable domain, its missing parts supplied by reference TRBV9 and TRBJ2-3, is DSGVTQTPKHLITATGQRVTLRCSPRSGDLSVYWYQQSLDQGLQFLIQYYNGEERAKGNILERFSAQQFPDLHSELNLSSLELGDSALYFCASSALGGARTDTQYFGPGTRLTVL.

The genes are TRBV19 and TRBJ1-2; D call uncertain. The CDR3 covers 15 residues. The germline V gene has CDR1 LNHDA and CDR2 SQIVND (reference sequence). V was cut by 6 bases and J by 3 bases, with 17 bases left in between. DNA for the CDR3: TGTGCCAGTAGCCCTTCGGGGTCGTCCCACTATGGCTACACCTTC. Translation: CASSPSGSSHYGYTF. The whole variable domain, filled in from reference TRBV19 and TRBJ1-2, reads DGGITQSPKYLFRKEGQNVTLSCEQNLNHDAMYWYRQDPGQGLRLIYYSQIVNDFQKGDIAEGYSVSREKKESFPLTVTSAQKNPTAFYLCASSPSGSSHYGYTFGSGTRLTVV.

V gene TRBV2 combines with J gene TRBJ2-3, with 11 bases fitting TRBD2. In germline, CDR1 is SNHLY, CDR2 FYNNEI. This CDR3 comprises 15 residues. The V segment lost 5 bases and the J segment 4 bases; nucleotides outside the gene matches: 5. The CDR3 bases are TGTGCCAGCAGTTCCTTAGCGGGGGGGCCAGATACGCAGTATTTT. This encodes CASSSLAGGPDTQYF.

The chain combines TRBV12-1 with TRBJ2-7; TRBD2, the table's D call, was not compared with the DNA. TRBV12-1 is shown as a pseudogene. The CDR3 covers 16 residues. The CDR3 loop is CASSPCGGRDSYEQYF. CDR3 in DNA: TGTGCCAGCAGCCCTTGTGGGGGGAGAGACTCCTACGAGCAGTACTTC.

This clone was observed once. The chain employs TRBV2 and TRBJ2-1; TRBD1 might be the D (6 bases). This CDR3 region has 14 residues. Germline loops: CDR1 SNHLY, CDR2 FYNNEI. Trimming left V 8 bases short and J 2 bases short, with 13 bases between. The CDR3 here is CASLWQGTYNEQFF. In nucleotides, the CDR3 is TGTGCCAGCCTGTGGCAGGGGACCTACAATGAGCAGTTCTTC.

The chain couples TRBV11-3 to TRBJ2-3; D remains unclear. The CDR3 is made up of 13 amino acids. Per germline, CDR1 SGHNT and CDR2 YENEEA. V lost 4 bases and J lost 0, with 5 bases in between. The CDR3 DNA follows: TGTGCCAGCAGCTCCCTTAGCACAGATACGCAGTATTTT. Translating gives CASSSLSTDTQYF.

This rearrangement joins TRBV6-5 to TRBJ2-7, with 13 bases that match TRBD2. The CDR3 has 15 amino acids. J was trimmed by 0 bases and V by 5 bases; bases with no gene match: 1. Germline V lookup: CDR1 MNHEY, CDR2 SVGAGI. CDR3 loop: CASSRLAGGSYEQYF. In nucleotides, the CDR3 is TGTGCCAGCAGTAGACTAGCGGGGGGCTCCTACGAGCAGTACTTC.